This T cell receptor (beta chain) is drawn from a study of cytomegalovirus exposure and HLA in healthy donors. The study ran its PCR with 60 Vbeta and 13 Jbeta primers. Profiled with immunoSEQ multiplex PCR; TCRdb holds only in-frame clones, not every one. Of about 140,000 clones listed, 70% to 90% are singletons. Points from the study as a whole: Most of the TCR beta V segments (in an earlier analysis) were productive either about 87% or about 30% of the time. Some highly shared sequence variants likely arose as a pipeline artifact. Excluded were some V segments that proved indistinguishable, including TRBV6-2 and TRBV6-3.

This clone was seen only a few times. Its antigen is undetermined. In germline, CDR1 is LNHDA, CDR2 SQIVND (reference sequence). The CDR3 length is 16 residues. With V trimmed by 1 base and J by 4 bases, 6 bases remained unmatched. This chain links TRBV19 with TRBJ2-2; 7 bases fit TRBD2. Material: PBMCs. The TCR originated in a man between 45 and 60 years old in good health and CMV-seronegative. The chain's CDR3 is CASSIGGSQGTGELFF. CDR3 DNA sequence: TGTGCCAGTAGTATAGGCGGGAGCCAGGGCACCGGGGAGCTGTTTTTT.